The present entry profiles one TCR beta chain with its context. This receptor's antigen is unknown. The data are from a study of T cells expressing NK-cell markers (dated by TCRdb to about 2020). Broadly, across the study: TCR beta-chain repertoires were profiled in sorted CD3+CD56+NKG2C+, CD3+CD56+NKG2C- and CD3+CD56-NKG2C+ T-cell subsets from several donors. Seven of the eight sequenced donors were HCMV-seropositive and one was HCMV-seronegative. Randomly selected healthy volunteers, three men and five women, were used as the eight sequenced donors. Libraries were sequenced as 2 x 150 bp reads on Illumina HiSeq 2000/2500, MiSeq or NextSeq. Paper-wide results and their limitations: It remained unclear whether the expanded NKG2C-expressing T cell clones were specific for HCMV antigens. In six donors, the dominant CD3+CD56+NKG2C+ clonotypes were found to rank among the top 10 CD8+ clonotypes and to make up about 1.0-7.0% of CD8+ T cells. Those dominant clonotypes were again the most abundant among CD3+CD56-NKG2C+ cells in a few donors, at roughly 28.3-60.1%.

To determine HCMV serostatus, a commercial ELISA kit was used to detect HCMV-specific IgG in serum. Peripheral blood mononuclear cells were isolated from blood by Ficoll density gradient centrifugation. CDR1 is given as SGHTS and CDR2 as YDEGEE, both from the germline V gene. The CDR3 runs 17 amino acids, cysteine and phenylalanine included. A DNA sequence was not provided. Sequencing was performed on an Illumina HiSeq 2000. 5'RACE template switching, by which a universal primer site and unique molecular identifiers were added, was used to make TCR beta cDNA libraries. cDNA synthesis was primed from the TCR beta constant segment, followed by two successive PCR amplification steps. In the original analysis: MIGEC was used to demultiplex reads and group the reads by UMI, and MiTCR was used to assemble and quantify clonotypes. To remove erroneous sequences, TCR cDNA sequences were retained only when supported by two or more reads. The tcR package was used for downstream repertoire analysis, with clonotypes matched between fractions based on CDR3 nucleotide sequence plus V segment. VDJmatch was used to annotate antigen specificity against VDJdb, with one amino acid substitution in CDR3 allowed. TCRdb reprocessed the reads; each CDR3 protein sequence makes one entry, and DNA is unavailable. TCRdb's processing, not the study's, gives the V and J calls here. The sample's own table lists 400,000 to 500,000 distinct CDR3 sequences. The ten largest clones take up 7.3% of the sample.

The rearranged chain carries TRBV5-8 and TRBJ2-5; TCRdb's D call of TRBD1 is untestable without DNA. Input material: blood T cells: a sorted CD56 or NKG2C T cell subset, CD4+ or CD8+ T cells, or bulk PBMC T cells (not recorded which). The source of this sequence is a woman aged 18 to 69 in good health. The CDR3 here reads CASSLGLWTAYQETQYF.